One sample yielded the 14 T cell receptor beta chains listed below, sequenced in a study of cytomegalovirus exposure and HLA in healthy donors. PCR primers comprised 60 Vbeta and 13 Jbeta primers. Only in-frame clones appear in the TCRdb table, and some are missing; sequencing was by immunoSEQ multiplex PCR. The sample lists 150,000 to 180,000 clones; 70% to 80% were seen once. The sequencing input was PBMCs. The receptors derive from a man aged 30 to 45 in good health and CMV-seronegative.

The genes are TRBV11-3 and TRBJ2-5; possible D gene TRBD2, 7 bases. V was shortened by 5 bases and J by 5 bases, with 15 bases between the two germline ends. CDR1 and CDR2 from the germline V gene are SGHNT and YENEEA. The CDR3 loop spans 14 amino acids. CDR3 sequence: CASSGGGGGETQYF. DNA for the CDR3: TGTGCCAGCAGCGGGGGGGGAGGGGGGGAGACCCAGTACTTC.

This chain joins TRBV5-1 and TRBJ1-5, with D tentatively TRBD1 (6 bases). With 0 bases removed from V and 5 bases from J, the gap between germline ends came to 12 bases. CDR1 is SGHRS, CDR2 YFSETQ, per germline. The CDR3 has 15 residues. The DNA for the CDR3 is TGCGCCAGCAGCTTGGCCGGGACAAAGGATCAGCCCCAGCATTTT. Its protein product is CASSLAGTKDQPQHF.

This sequence joins TRBV6-1 and TRBJ1-2; D uncertain. Trimming shortened V by 4 bases and J by 6 bases, and 18 bases separated the two germline ends. The CDR3 loop spans 15 amino acids. Germline CDR1 MNHNS, CDR2 SASEGT. The CDR3 loop reads CASSGTAGTSDGYTF. The CDR3 nucleotides are TGTGCCAGCAGTGGAACCGCGGGAACAAGTGATGGCTACACCTTC.

The V call is TRBV5-1, the J call TRBJ2-3; TRBD2 matches 7 bases. CDR1 is SGHRS, CDR2 YFSETQ, per germline. This CDR3 has 16 amino acids. With V trimmed by 4 bases and J by 0 bases, 8 bases remained unmatched. For the CDR3, the DNA is TGCGCCAGCAGCCCCACCTGGGGGGGAAGCACAGATACGCAGTATTTT. This sequence encodes CASSPTWGGSTDTQYF.

Turning to this clone: Germline and junction disagree at one end, which may indicate a read error. The rearrangement links TRBV2 to TRBJ1-5; perhaps TRBD1 as D (5 bases). The germline CDR1 and CDR2 sequences are SNHLY and FYNNEI. The CDR3 length is 14 residues. The CDR3, as DNA: TGTGCCAGCCGCAGGGAACACGGCAATCAGCCCCAGAATTTT. It codes for CASRREHGNQPQNF.

The CDR3 region has the DNA TGTGCCATCAAGGGGACAGACATCTACGAGCAGTACTTC. As protein: CAIKGTDIYEQYF. The rearrangement uses TRBV10-3 and TRBJ2-7, with TRBD1 matching 7 bases. V dropped 7 bases and J dropped 3; count of bases not matched to a gene: 6. Germline CDR1 and CDR2: ENHRY and SYGVKD. CDR3 size: 13 residues.

The chain employs TRBV7-9 and TRBJ2-2; 10 bases map to TRBD1. This CDR3 has 15 residues. CDR1 is SEHNR, CDR2 FQNEAQ, per germline (reference sequence). J was trimmed by 3 bases and V by 6 bases; bases with no gene match: 4. CDR3 protein: CASRRQGADTGELFF. The DNA of the CDR3 is TGTGCCAGCAGACGACAGGGGGCGGACACCGGGGAGCTGTTTTTT.

In nucleotides, the CDR3 is TGTGCCAGCAGTAGGGACAGGGGGCGAGAGACCCAGTACTTC. Translated: CASSRDRGRETQYF. The V gene is TRBV5-8, the J gene TRBJ2-5; 12 nucleotides align to TRBD1. This CDR3 is 14 amino acids long. Germline CDR1 SGHTS, CDR2 YDEGEE. V trimming: 5 bases; J trimming: 4 bases; junction bases outside the gene matches: 3.

This clone was observed many times. The rearrangement joins TRBV7-9 to TRBJ1-5, with TRBD1 matching over 8 bases. This CDR3 comprises 15 residues. Germline V gene lookup returns CDR1 SEHNR and CDR2 FQNEAQ (reference sequence). With V trimmed by 6 bases and J by 1 base, 5 bases remained unmatched. The CDR3 DNA reads as TGTGCCAGCAGTCGTACAGGGGGGAGCAATCAGCCCCAGCATTTT. It specifies CASSRTGGSNQPQHF.

This clone was picked up a small number of times. The chain recombines TRBV9 with TRBJ2-2; TRBD1 is a possible D gene (5 bases). The CDR3 has 16 amino acids. CDR1 and CDR2 (germline): SGDLS, YYNGEE. With 1 base removed from V and 1 base from J, the gap between germline ends came to 11 bases. The CDR3 is CASSVRGSGNTGELFF. The CDR3 coding sequence is TGTGCCAGCAGCGTAAGGGGCTCGGGGAACACCGGGGAGCTGTTTTTT.

The V and J genes are TRBV2 and TRBJ2-5, with 8 nucleotides matching TRBD1. V lost 3 bases to trimming and J lost 2 bases; unmatched junction nucleotides: 14. Germline V gene lookup returns CDR1 SNHLY and CDR2 FYNNEI. The CDR3 consists of 18 residues. The chain's CDR3 is CASSDGRGRGLLQETQYF. The CDR3 nucleotides read TGTGCCAGCAGTGATGGGCGAGGCAGGGGGCTCCTACAAGAGACCCAGTACTTC. Variable domain in full (rest from reference TRBV2 and TRBJ2-5): EPEVTQTPSHQVTQMGQEVILRCVPISNHLYFYWYRQILGQKVEFLVSFYNNEISEKSEIFDDQFSVERPDGSNFTLKIRSTKLEDSAMYFCASSDGRGRGLLQETQYFGPGTRLLVL.

The V and J genes are TRBV15 and TRBJ1-4, with TRBD1 matching 8 bases. Germline V CDR1 and CDR2: LNHNV, YYDKDF (reference sequence). The CDR3 totals 14 residues. After removal of 1 base from V and 7 bases from J, the junction contained 2 bases not matched to a gene. The CDR3 sequence is CATSRGRGREKLFF. CDR3 nucleotides: TGTGCCACCAGCAGAGGCAGGGGGCGTGAAAAACTGTTTTTT.

The J gene is TRBJ1-1, the V gene TRBV10-2; possible D gene TRBD1, 5 bases. Trimming took 7 bases from V and 1 from J, leaving 10 bases between them. The CDR3 spans 13 residues. Germline values: CDR1 WSHSY, CDR2 SAAADI. The CDR3 sequence: CASTSGGNTEAFF. DNA for the CDR3: TGCGCCAGCACTTCGGGGGGGAACACTGAAGCTTTCTTT.

The genes are TRBV11-3 and TRBJ2-1, with a possible D match to TRBD1 (5 bases). The CDR3 loop spans 12 amino acids. Germline CDR1 is SGHNT and CDR2 is YENEEA. The V end was cut by 4 bases, the J end by 6 bases, with 7 bases between. In DNA form, the CDR3 reads TGTGCCAGCAGCTCAGACAGCAATGAGCAGTTCTTC. It encodes CASSSDSNEQFF.